This TCR beta chain was observed in a study of T cells in Graves' hyperthyroidism and ophthalmopathy. Findings and caveats of the study: Blood held most thyroid clonotypes expanded above 0.001 frequency.

Based on clinical symptoms, serum thyroxine and TRAb, thyroid ultrasound and orbital computed tomography, diagnoses were reached. Germline values: CDR1 LNHDA, CDR2 SQIVND (reference sequence). CDR3 length: 15 residues. J gave up 7 bases and V 4 bases, and 5 bases lay outside the gene matches. Amplified TCR beta CDR3 regions came from RNA transcripts. Initially, a first-round RT-PCR of the TCR CDR3 employed the HTBI primer set. In TCRdb, the multiplex PCR reads were re-called with MiXCR into one record per CDR3 protein. This sample yields about 700,000 distinct CDR3 sequences, of which approximately 14% are seen a single time; about 10% belongs to the top ten. This clonotype was seen only a few times. Its antigen is unidentified.

The rearrangement joins TRBV19 to TRBJ2-1; 12 bases agree with TRBD1. This clonotype was sampled from a woman aged 18-29 years with Graves' hyperthyroidism. Sample: blood. DNA of the CDR3: TGTGCCAGTAGTAGACCGGGACAGGGGGCGAATGAGCAGTTCTTC. Residues: CASSRPGQGANEQFF. Full variable domain (rest looked up from reference TRBV19 and TRBJ2-1): DGGITQSPKYLFRKEGQNVTLSCEQNLNHDAMYWYRQDPGQGLRLIYYSQIVNDFQKGDIAEGYSVSREKKESFPLTVTSAQKNPTAFYLCASSRPGQGANEQFFGPGTRLTVL.